The clone carrying this T cell receptor (beta chain) was counted a few times. The entry originates in a study of regulatory T cells in long-lasting Graves disease. Sequencing libraries for TCR beta were prepared with iRepertoire HTBI primers and Arm-PCR of CDR3 regions. TCRdb re-called the multiplex PCR reads with MiXCR, one entry per CDR3 protein. The sample lists about 440,000 distinct CDR3 sequences, roughly 17% occurring once. Time point denoted: newly diagnosed GD, antithyroid drugs for less than 3 months. From PBMCs, RNA was extracted and then used to make the TCR library. The length of the CDR3 is 16 residues. Trimming left V 3 bases short and J 2 bases short, with 16 bases between. These records were also assigned to another study, of T cells in Graves' hyperthyroidism and ophthalmopathy. As that report states: Most thyroid clonotypes expanded above 0.001 appeared in blood too.

The sequenced sample was peripheral blood mononuclear cells (PBMCs), obtained at new diagnosis, from a patient treated with antithyroid drugs. The rearrangement links TRBV12-3 or TRBV12-4 to TRBJ1-1; unclear D gene. The sequence was collected from a young woman with Graves disease. CDR3 sequence reads: CASSFTPPPHNTEAFF. The DNA of the CDR3 is TGTGCCAGCAGTTTTACCCCCCCCCCCCATAACACTGAAGCTTTCTTT.